This T cell receptor (beta chain) was recovered during a study of response to subunit inactivated influenza vaccine (dated by TCRdb to between 2018 and 2020). With regard to the full study: The study used deep quantitative T cell receptor repertoire profiling to track responses to a trivalent subunit inactivated influenza vaccine. What the research found in general, with its limitations: It was suggested by the authors that each seasonal influenza vaccination may recruit only a limited number of new T cells.

Libraries came from RT-PCR. Sequencing was performed on an Illumina HiSeq 2500. TCRdb reprocessing: public reads trimmed at Q25 with fastp, clones called with MiXCR, in-frame beta chains kept. CDR3 protein sequences are deduplicated, and each keeps its most common genes and DNA. In this sample the table shows under 200,000 distinct CDR3 sequences, more than 10% of which occur a single time. The leading ten clones occupy about 31% of the sample. From a lookup of the germline V gene, CDR1 and CDR2 are SGHDT and YYEEEE. V lost 0 bases and J lost 5 bases; the stretch between them is 11 bases long. The CDR3, cysteine through phenylalanine, is 14 amino acids long. The read is trimmed to its CDR3 DNA, 42 bases read in frame from base 1. About this clonotype itself: Its antigen remains undetermined. No base quality values were provided; no much bigger clone lies one nucleotide off.

The sample was also reused in another study, on T cells expressing NK-cell markers. As the second publication notes: TCR beta cDNA libraries were prepared using 5'RACE template switching, which introduced a universal primer site and unique molecular identifiers. In sorted CD3+CD56+NKG2C+, CD3+CD56+NKG2C- and CD3+CD56-NKG2C+ T-cell subsets from eight or nine donors, TCR beta-chain repertoires were profiled. Among the eight sequenced donors, seven were HCMV-seropositive and one was HCMV-seronegative. To restrict sorting to alphabetaTCR-expressing T cells, an anti-gammadeltaTCR antibody was added in several experiments. For over five donors, the dominant CD3+CD56+NKG2C+ clonotypes were among the top 10 CD8+ clonotypes and accounted for roughly 1.0-8% of CD8+ T cells. Those dominant clonotypes were again the most abundant among CD3+CD56-NKG2C+ cells in a handful of donors, at roughly 28.3-65%. Whether the expanded NKG2C-expressing T cell clones were specific for HCMV antigens was left unclear. The study sequenced eight donors, all healthy volunteers chosen at random: three men and five women. HCMV-specific IgG was detected in serum with a commercial ELISA kit to determine HCMV serostatus. Peripheral blood mononuclear cells were isolated from blood by Ficoll density gradient centrifugation. CD4+ and CD8+ T cells were isolated from PBMC by magnetic immunoseparation with Miltenyi isolation kits. Priming for cDNA synthesis came from the TCR beta constant segment, and two successive PCR amplification steps followed. Sequencing of the libraries produced 2 x 150 bp reads on Illumina HiSeq 2000/2500, MiSeq or NextSeq. Reads were demultiplexed and grouped by UMI with MIGEC, and clonotypes were assembled and quantified with MiTCR. To exclude erroneous sequences, any TCR cDNA sequence not supported by at least two reads was discarded. Downstream repertoire analysis used the tcR package, and clonotypes were matched across fractions by CDR3 nucleotide sequence plus V segment. VDJmatch was used to annotate antigen specificity against VDJdb, with one amino acid substitution in CDR3 allowed.

The sequences come from CD8+ T cells sorted from PBMCs, collected roughly 13 days after vaccination. This TCR derives from a man between 45 and 60 years old who received an inactivated influenza vaccine. Donor details come from another sample of the same person, matched by shared clones. The rearrangement joined TRBV5-6 to TRBJ2-5, with TRBD1 perhaps the D gene, on 5 matching bases. The CDR3 corresponds to CASSLAQGWETQYF. The nucleotide sequence reads as follows: TGTGCCAGCAGCTTGGCGCAGGGCTGGGAGACCCAGTACTTC. With all but the CDR3 taken from the reference TRBV5-6 and TRBJ2-5 genes, the full variable domain is: DAGVTQSPTHLIKTRGQQVTLRCSPKSGHDTVSWYQQALGQGPQFIFQYYEEEERQRGNFPDRFSGHQFPNYSSELNVNALLLGDSALYLCASSLAQGWETQYFGPGTRLLVL.